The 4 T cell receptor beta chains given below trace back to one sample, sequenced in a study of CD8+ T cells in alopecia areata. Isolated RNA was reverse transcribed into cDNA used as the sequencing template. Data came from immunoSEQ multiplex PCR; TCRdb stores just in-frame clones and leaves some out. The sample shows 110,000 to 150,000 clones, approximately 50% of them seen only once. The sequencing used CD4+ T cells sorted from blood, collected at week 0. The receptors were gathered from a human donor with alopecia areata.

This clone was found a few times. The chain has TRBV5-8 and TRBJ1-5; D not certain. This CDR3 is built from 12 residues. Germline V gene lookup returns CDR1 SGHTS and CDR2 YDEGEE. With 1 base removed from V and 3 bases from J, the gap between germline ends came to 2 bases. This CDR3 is CASSLFNQPQHF. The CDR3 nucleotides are TGTGCCAGCAGCTTGTTCAATCAGCCCCAGCATTTT.

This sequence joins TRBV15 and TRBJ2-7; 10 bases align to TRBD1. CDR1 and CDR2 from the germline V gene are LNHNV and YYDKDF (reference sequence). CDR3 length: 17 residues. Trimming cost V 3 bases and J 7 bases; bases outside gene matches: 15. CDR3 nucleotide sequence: TGTGCCACCAGCAGCTCCCCTGGGAGACAGGGGGCGTTTGAGCAGTACTTC. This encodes CATSSSPGRQGAFEQYF.

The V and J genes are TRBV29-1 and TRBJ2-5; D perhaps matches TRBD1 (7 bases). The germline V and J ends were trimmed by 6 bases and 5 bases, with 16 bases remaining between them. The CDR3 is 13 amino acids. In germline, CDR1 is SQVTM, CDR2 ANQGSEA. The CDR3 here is CSVAGQPGETQYF. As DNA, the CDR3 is TGCAGCGTCGCGGGACAGCCAGGCGAGACCCAGTACTTC.

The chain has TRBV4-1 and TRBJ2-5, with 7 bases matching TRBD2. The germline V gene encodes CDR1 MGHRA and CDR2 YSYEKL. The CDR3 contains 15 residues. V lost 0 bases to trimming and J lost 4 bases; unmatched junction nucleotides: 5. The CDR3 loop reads CASSQDGTGGETQYF. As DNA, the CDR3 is TGCGCCAGCAGCCAAGATGGGACGGGGGGAGAGACCCAGTACTTC.